This entry concerns a single T cell receptor (beta chain). This record belongs to a study of blood T cell repertoires in COVID-19. Study-level information: Sites across the United States, Italy and Spain contributed samples from acute and convalescent COVID-19. T cells, B-cell-depleted T cells, or PBMCs provided the cDNA or gDNA that served as material.

Per the germline V gene, CDR1 is MNHEY and CDR2 is SMNVEV (reference sequence). V was trimmed by 6 bases and J by 4 bases, leaving 15 bases between them. This CDR3 is built from 15 residues. During active infection, Seattle patients enrolled and were then monitored through disease. In the original processing: The authors estimated nucleated cell counts from reference gene primer amplification. Profiled with immunoSEQ multiplex PCR; TCRdb holds only in-frame clones, not every one. The V and J calls and clone size were taken over from that table, and D and trimming were inferred from the DNA. Of 200,000 to 250,000 clones in the sample, approximately 86% were seen once.

Sequencing used peripheral blood. The receptor comes from a woman between 45 and 65 years old with COVID-19, enrolled during active disease. V gene TRBV27 combines with J gene TRBJ2-2, with D maybe TRBD1 (5 bases). CDR3 amino acids: CASSETRVRTGELFF. The CDR3 DNA reads TGTGCCAGCAGCGAAACCAGGGTGCGCACCGGGGAGCTGTTTTTT.